This T cell receptor (beta chain) appears in the sequencing data of a study of cytomegalovirus exposure and HLA in healthy donors. Turning to the study itself: Some 87 million unique TCRs from HLA-typed donors were held in an early release of data. General study points: The authors later found most CMV-associated TCR beta chains appeared HLA-restricted. Most TCR beta V segments were productive about 87% or about 30% of the time in an earlier analysis. An assumption of roughly uniform sequencing depth across donors underlay the presence/absence analyses.

Germline lookup yields CDR1 MNHEY and CDR2 SVGAGI. The CDR3 runs 15 residues. PCR was performed using 60 Vbeta and 13 Jbeta primers. Assay: immunoSEQ multiplex PCR; the TCRdb copy retains only in-frame clones and omits some. The sample holds about 98,000 clones, more than 60% seen once. To note about this clone: The antigen remains unidentified.

This receptor was identified in a man aged 50 to 60 in good health and CMV-seronegative. Input material: PBMCs. The chain recombines TRBV6-5 with TRBJ2-5; TRBD2 agrees at 8 bases. The tail of the sequence fits TRBJ2-7 better, so the J call may be wrong. The CDR3 bases are TGTGCCAGCAGAAAAAGGACTAGCCCGACCTACGAGCAGTACTTC. It translates to CASRKRTSPTYEQYF.